This T cell receptor beta chain was sequenced in a study of shared clonotypes between healthy human individuals. Study details: Donors consisted of two women and a few men between 18 and 49. Each donor's CD4 naive and CD4 memory cells filled three plates apiece, CD8 naive two, and CD8 memory one.

Germline V gene lookup returns CDR1 SGHAT and CDR2 FQNNGV. The germline V and J ends were trimmed by 4 bases and 0 bases, with 16 bases remaining between them. CDR3 length: 17 amino acids. The naive CD8 population came from CD45RO-negative cells selected for CCR7, without terminally differentiated effector memory CD45RA+ cells. Genomic DNA per cell subset filled all wells of several immunoSEQ plates. The method was immunoSEQ multiplex PCR; TCRdb's version includes in-frame clones alone and lacks a portion of them. The sample lists around 650,000 clones, around 96% seen once, with 0.11% in the top ten. General study points: Among donors, sharing of clonotypes was expected to be affected by sequencing depth.

This clone was counted a single time. No antigen is known for it. The chain carries TRBV11-2 and TRBJ1-3; the D gene is possibly TRBD1 (6 bases). Input material: naive CD8+ T cells sorted from blood. The sequence came from a woman younger than 45 in good health. This chain's CDR3 is CASSWGRTLSSGNTIYF. The CDR3 DNA sequence: TGTGCCAGCAGCTGGGGGCGGACACTAAGCTCTGGAAACACCATATATTTT.